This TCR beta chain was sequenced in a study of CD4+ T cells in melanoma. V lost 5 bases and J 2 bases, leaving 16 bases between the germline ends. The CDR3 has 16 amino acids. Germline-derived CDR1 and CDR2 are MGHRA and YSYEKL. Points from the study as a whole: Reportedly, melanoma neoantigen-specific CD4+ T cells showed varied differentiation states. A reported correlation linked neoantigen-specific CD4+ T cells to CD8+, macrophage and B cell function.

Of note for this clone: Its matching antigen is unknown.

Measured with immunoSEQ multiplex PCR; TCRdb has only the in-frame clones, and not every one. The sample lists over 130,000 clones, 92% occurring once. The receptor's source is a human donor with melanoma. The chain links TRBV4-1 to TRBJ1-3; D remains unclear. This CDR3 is CASSANGRSTGNTIYF. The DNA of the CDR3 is TGCGCCAGCAGCGCAAATGGCAGGTCAACTGGAAACACCATATATTTT.